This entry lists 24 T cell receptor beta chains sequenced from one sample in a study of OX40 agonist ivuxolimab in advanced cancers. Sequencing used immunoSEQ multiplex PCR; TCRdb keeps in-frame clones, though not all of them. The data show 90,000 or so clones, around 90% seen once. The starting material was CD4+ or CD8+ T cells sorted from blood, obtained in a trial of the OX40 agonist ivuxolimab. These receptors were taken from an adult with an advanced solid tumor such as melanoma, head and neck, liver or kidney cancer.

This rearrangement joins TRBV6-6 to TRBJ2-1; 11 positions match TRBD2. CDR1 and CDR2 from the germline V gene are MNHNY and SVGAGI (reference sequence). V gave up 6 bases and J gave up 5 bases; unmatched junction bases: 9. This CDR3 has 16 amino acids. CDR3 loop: CASRSVGLAANNEQFF. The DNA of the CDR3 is TGTGCCAGCAGATCAGTGGGACTAGCGGCGAACAATGAGCAGTTCTTC.

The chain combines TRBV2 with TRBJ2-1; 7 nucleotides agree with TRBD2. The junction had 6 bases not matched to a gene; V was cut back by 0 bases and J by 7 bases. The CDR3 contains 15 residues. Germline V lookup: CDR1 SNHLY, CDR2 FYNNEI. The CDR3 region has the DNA TGTGCCAGCAGTGAAGCTGGCGGGAGTACGAATGAGCAGTTCTTC. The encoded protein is CASSEAGGSTNEQFF.

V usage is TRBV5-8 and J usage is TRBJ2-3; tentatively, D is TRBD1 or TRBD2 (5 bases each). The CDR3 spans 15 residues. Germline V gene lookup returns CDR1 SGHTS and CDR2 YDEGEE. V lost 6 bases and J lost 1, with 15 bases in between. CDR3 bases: TGTGCCAGCACCTGGGGGTCCCCACGCACAGATACGCAGTATTTT. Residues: CASTWGSPRTDTQYF. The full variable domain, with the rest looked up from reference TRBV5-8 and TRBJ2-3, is EAGVTQSPTHLIKTRGQQATLRCSPISGHTSVYWYQQALGLGLQFLLWYDEGEERNRGNFPPRFSGRQFPNYSSELNVNALELEDSALYLCASTWGSPRTDTQYFGPGTRLTVL.

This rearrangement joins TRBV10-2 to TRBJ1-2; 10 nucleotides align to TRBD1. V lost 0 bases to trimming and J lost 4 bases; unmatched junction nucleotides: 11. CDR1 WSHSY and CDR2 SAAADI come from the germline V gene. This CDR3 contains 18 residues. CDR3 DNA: TGCGCCAGCAGTGAGTCTTCAGTCCCGGGACAGGGGTCCTATGGCTACACCTTC. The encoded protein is CASSESSVPGQGSYGYTF.

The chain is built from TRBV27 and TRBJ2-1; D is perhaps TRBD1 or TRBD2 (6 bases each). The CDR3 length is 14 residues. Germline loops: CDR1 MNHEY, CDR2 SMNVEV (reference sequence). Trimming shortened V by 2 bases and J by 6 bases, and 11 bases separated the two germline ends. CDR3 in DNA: TGTGCCAGCAGTTTAATGGGGGGCCCCAATGAGCAGTTCTTC. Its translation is CASSLMGGPNEQFF.

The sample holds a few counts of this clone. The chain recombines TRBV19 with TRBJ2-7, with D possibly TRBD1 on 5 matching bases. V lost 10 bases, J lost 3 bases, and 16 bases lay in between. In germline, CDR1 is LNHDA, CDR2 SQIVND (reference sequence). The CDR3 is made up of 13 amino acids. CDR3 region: CATRDSEHYEQYF. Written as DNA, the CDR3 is TGTGCCACCCGAGACAGTGAACACTACGAGCAGTACTTC.

CDR3 sequence: CASSDGLAGGPSTDTQYF. The CDR3 DNA sequence: TGTGCCAGCAGCGACGGACTAGCGGGGGGTCCTAGCACAGATACGCAGTATTTT. V and J are TRBV7-2 and TRBJ2-3; TRBD2 agrees at 14 bases. CDR1 is SGHTA and CDR2 is FQGNSA in the germline V gene. The V and J ends lost 5 bases and 0 bases, in that order; junction bases with no gene match: 7. This CDR3 comprises 18 residues.

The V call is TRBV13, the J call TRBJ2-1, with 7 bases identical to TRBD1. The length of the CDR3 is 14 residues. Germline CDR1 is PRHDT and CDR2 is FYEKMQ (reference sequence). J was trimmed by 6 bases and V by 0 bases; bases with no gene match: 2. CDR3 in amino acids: CASSLGPGGNEQFF. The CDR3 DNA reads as TGTGCCAGCAGCTTAGGGCCAGGGGGCAATGAGCAGTTCTTC.

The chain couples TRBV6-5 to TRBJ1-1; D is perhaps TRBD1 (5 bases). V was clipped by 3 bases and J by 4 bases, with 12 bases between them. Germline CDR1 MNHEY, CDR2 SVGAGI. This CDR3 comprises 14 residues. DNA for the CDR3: TGTGCCAGCAGTTATGGGGCTCCCCCCACTGAAGCTTTCTTT. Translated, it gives CASSYGAPPTEAFF.

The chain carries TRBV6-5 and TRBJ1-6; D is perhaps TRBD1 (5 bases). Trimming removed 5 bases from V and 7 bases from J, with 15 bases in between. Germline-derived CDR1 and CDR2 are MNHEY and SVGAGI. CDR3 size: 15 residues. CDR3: CASSQREGRNSPLHF. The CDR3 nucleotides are TGTGCCAGCAGTCAGAGAGAGGGGAGGAATTCACCCCTCCACTTT.

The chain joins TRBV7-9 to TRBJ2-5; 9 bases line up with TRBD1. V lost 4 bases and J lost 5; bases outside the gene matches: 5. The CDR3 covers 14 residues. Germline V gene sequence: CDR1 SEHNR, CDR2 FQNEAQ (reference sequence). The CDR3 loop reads CASSSTGGGETQYF. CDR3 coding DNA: TGTGCCAGCAGCTCCACAGGGGGCGGGGAGACCCAGTACTTC.

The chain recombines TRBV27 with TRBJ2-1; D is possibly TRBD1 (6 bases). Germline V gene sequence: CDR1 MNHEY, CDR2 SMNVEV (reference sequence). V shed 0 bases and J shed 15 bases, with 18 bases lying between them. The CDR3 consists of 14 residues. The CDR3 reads CASSLSGIQGEGFF. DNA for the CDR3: TGTGCCAGCAGTTTATCGGGGATACAGGGAGAGGGGTTCTTC.

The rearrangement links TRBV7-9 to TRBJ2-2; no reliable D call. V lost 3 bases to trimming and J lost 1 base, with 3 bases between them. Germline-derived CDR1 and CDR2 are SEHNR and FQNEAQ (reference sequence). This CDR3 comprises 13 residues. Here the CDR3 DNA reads TGTGCCAGCAGCTTTTGGAACACCGGGGAGCTGTTTTTT. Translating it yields CASSFWNTGELFF. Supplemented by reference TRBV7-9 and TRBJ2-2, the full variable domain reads DTGVSQNPRHKITKRGQNVTFRCDPISEHNRLYWYRQTLGQGPEFLTYFQNEAQLEKSRLLSDRFSAERPKGSFSTLEIQRTEQGDSAMYLCASSFWNTGELFFGEGSRLTVL.

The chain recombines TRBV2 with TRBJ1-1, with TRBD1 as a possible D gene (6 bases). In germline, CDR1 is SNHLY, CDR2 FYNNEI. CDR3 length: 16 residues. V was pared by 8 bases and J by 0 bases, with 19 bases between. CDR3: CASLRSTGPMNTEAFF. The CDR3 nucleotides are TGTGCCAGCTTGCGGTCGACAGGACCCATGAACACTGAAGCTTTCTTT. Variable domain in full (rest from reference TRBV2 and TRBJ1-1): EPEVTQTPSHQVTQMGQEVILRCVPISNHLYFYWYRQILGQKVEFLVSFYNNEISEKSEIFDDQFSVERPDGSNFTLKIRSTKLEDSAMYFCASLRSTGPMNTEAFFGQGTRLTVV.

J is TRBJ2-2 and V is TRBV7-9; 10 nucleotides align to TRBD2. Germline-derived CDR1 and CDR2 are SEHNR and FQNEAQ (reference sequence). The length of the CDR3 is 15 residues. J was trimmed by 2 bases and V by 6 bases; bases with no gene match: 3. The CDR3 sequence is CASRSGRANTGELFF. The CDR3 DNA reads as TGTGCCAGCAGAAGCGGGAGGGCCAACACCGGGGAGCTGTTTTTT.

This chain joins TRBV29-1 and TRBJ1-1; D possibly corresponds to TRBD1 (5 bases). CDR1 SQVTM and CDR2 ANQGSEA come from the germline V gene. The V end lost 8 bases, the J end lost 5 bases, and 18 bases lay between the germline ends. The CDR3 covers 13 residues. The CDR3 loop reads CSSLGLGETEAFF. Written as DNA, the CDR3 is TGCAGCTCTTTAGGGCTAGGGGAAACTGAAGCTTTCTTT.

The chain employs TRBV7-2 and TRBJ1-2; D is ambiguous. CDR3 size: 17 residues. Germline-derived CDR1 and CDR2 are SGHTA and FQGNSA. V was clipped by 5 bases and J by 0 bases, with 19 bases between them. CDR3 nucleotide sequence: TGTGCCAGCAGCGATAGGACTGCACGGTTAGCTAACTATGGCTACACCTTC. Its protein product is CASSDRTARLANYGYTF. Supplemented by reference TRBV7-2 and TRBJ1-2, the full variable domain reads GAGVSQSPSNKVTEKGKDVELRCDPISGHTALYWYRQSLGQGLEFLIYFQGNSAPDKSGLPSDRFSAERTGGSVSTLTIQRTQQEDSAVYLCASSDRTARLANYGYTFGSGTRLTVV.

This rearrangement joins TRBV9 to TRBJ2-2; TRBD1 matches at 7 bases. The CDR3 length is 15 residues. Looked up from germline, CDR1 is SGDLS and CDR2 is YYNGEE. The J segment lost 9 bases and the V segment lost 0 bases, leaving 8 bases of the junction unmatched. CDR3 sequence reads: CASSVETGDERELFF. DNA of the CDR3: TGTGCCAGCAGCGTAGAAACAGGGGATGAAAGGGAGCTGTTTTTT.

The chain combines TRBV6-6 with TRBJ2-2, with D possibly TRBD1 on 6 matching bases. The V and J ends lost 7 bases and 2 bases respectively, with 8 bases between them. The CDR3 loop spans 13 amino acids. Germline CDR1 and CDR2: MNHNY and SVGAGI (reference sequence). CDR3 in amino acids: CASTGHNTGELFF. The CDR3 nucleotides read TGTGCCAGCACGGGACATAACACCGGGGAGCTGTTTTTT.

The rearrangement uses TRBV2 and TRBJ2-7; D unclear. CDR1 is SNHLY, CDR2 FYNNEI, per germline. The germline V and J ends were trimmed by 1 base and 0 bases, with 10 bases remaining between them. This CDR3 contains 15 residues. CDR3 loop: CASSEDTDASYEQYF. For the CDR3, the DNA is TGTGCCAGCAGTGAAGACACAGACGCCTCCTACGAGCAGTACTTC.

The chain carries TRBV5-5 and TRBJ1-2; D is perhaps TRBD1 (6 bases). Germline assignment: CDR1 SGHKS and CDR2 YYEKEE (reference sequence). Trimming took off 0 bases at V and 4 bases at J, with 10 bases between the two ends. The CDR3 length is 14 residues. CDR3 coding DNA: TGTGCCAGCAGCTTGGACAGGGTTTTCTATGGCTACACCTTC. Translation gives CASSLDRVFYGYTF.

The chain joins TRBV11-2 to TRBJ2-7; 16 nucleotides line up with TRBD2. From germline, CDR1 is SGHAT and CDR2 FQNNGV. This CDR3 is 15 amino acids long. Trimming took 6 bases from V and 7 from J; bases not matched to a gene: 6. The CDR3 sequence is CASSGTSGGAGEQYF. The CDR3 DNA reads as TGTGCCAGCAGTGGGACTAGCGGGGGGGCCGGTGAGCAGTACTTC.

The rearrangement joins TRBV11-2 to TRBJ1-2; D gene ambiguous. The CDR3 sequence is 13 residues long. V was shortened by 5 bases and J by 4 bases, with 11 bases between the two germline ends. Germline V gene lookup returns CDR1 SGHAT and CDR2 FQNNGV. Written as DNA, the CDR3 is TGTGCCAGCAGCCACGGACGGGGCTATGGCTACACCTTC. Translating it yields CASSHGRGYGYTF.

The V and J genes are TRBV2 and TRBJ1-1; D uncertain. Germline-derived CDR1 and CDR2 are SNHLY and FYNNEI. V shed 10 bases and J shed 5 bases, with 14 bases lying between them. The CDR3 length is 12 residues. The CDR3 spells CATDQGRTEAFF. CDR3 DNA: TGTGCCACCGACCAAGGGAGAACTGAAGCTTTCTTT.